This TCR beta chain was profiled in a study of cytomegalovirus exposure and HLA in healthy donors. The study's findings and limits: A cluster of highly shared sequence variants was likely a sequencing artifact. Reported performance of the classifier showed diagnosis of cytomegalovirus status with high specificity and sensitivity. Immune exposure was documented only through CMV serostatus.

A multiplex PCR was run with 60 Vbeta primers and 13 Jbeta primers. Authors' processing steps: A later analysis counted approximately 80 million unique TCR beta chains, around 10 million shared. The data were produced by immunoSEQ multiplex PCR, yet TCRdb's version contains in-frame clones alone and is incomplete. That table supplies the V and J calls and clone size; D and trimming were determined from the DNA. The data show some 200,000 clones, approximately 70% seen once. Note on this clone: The antigen is unknown.

The germline gives CDR1 ENHRY, CDR2 SYGVKD. CDR3 length equals 16 residues. J was trimmed by 2 bases and V by 0 bases; bases with no gene match: 4. The sample consisted of PBMCs. The receptor's source is a man in his forties or fifties in good health and CMV-seropositive. This sequence joins TRBV10-3 and TRBJ2-3, with 8 bases aligning to TRBD1. CDR3 sequence reads: CAISESTGVVTDTQYF. CDR3 coding DNA: TGTGCCATCAGTGAGTCGACAGGGGTTGTCACAGATACGCAGTATTTT.